Following are 17 T cell receptor beta chains from one sample sequenced in a study of OX40 agonist ivuxolimab in advanced cancers. TCRdb's table, derived via immunoSEQ multiplex PCR, lists solely in-frame clones and lacks some. The top ten hold 0.75% to 0.85% of the sample, which has about 82,000 clones, 70% to 90% seen once. The material was CD4+ or CD8+ T cells sorted from blood, obtained in a trial of the OX40 agonist ivuxolimab. These receptors all stem from an adult with an advanced solid tumor such as melanoma, head and neck, liver or kidney cancer.

This clone was detected only once. V and J are TRBV28 and TRBJ1-5, with D unresolved. The CDR3 contains 16 residues. The germline V gene has CDR1 MDHEN and CDR2 SYDVKM. The V gene lost 2 bases and the J gene lost 2 bases, with 13 bases spanning the gap. As DNA, the CDR3 is TGTGCCAGCAGTTTACCTTTGGCGGCGGGCAATCAGCCCCAGCATTTT. This translates into CASSLPLAAGNQPQHF.

The genes are TRBV18 and TRBJ1-5; D perhaps matches TRBD1 (6 bases). This CDR3 comprises 12 residues. Trimming took 3 bases from V and 7 from J, leaving 7 bases between them. Germline V CDR1 and CDR2: KGHSH, LQKENI. In DNA, the CDR3 is TGTGCCAGCTCACCCCAGGGGCAGCCCCAGCATTTT. As protein: CASSPQGQPQHF.

The CDR3, as DNA: TGTGCCTGGACGTTTTCTCAGGGCCGCACTGAAGCTTTCTTT. This translates into CAWTFSQGRTEAFF. The chain uses TRBV30 and TRBJ1-1, with a weak D call TRBD1 (5 bases). The germline CDR1 and CDR2 sequences are GTSNPN and SVGIG (reference sequence). Trimming left V 4 bases short and J 4 bases short, with 16 bases between. The length of the CDR3 is 14 residues.

This sequence joins TRBV2 and TRBJ1-5; D might be TRBD1 (5 bases). This CDR3 has 16 residues. With 6 bases removed from V and 1 base from J, the gap between germline ends came to 16 bases. CDR1 and CDR2 (germline): SNHLY, FYNNEI. This CDR3 reads CASSPRGGESNQPQHF. The CDR3 bases are TGTGCCAGCAGCCCCCGGGGGGGGGAAAGCAATCAGCCCCAGCATTTT.

The chain carries TRBV5-1 and TRBJ1-4; 7 bases align to TRBD1. Germline V gene data show CDR1 as SGHRS and CDR2 as YFSETQ. The CDR3 contains 18 residues. J gave up 4 bases and V 4 bases, and 16 bases lay outside the gene matches. This chain's CDR3 is CASSPGTVSTGGNEKLFF. DNA of the CDR3: TGCGCCAGCAGCCCCGGGACAGTCTCCACTGGAGGTAATGAAAAACTGTTTTTT.

V gene TRBV2 combines with J gene TRBJ1-5; TRBD1 might be the D (5 bases). Germline CDR1 reads SNHLY; CDR2 reads FYNNEI. The CDR3 consists of 15 residues. The germline V and J ends were trimmed by 5 bases and 3 bases, with 14 bases remaining between them. CDR3 DNA: TGTGCCAGCAGTCTTGGGGACTCCTACAATCAGCCCCAGCATTTT. It specifies CASSLGDSYNQPQHF.

This clone was found a few times. The chain employs TRBV11-2 and TRBJ2-1; no reliable D call. Germline V gene sequence: CDR1 SGHAT, CDR2 FQNNGV. Trimming pared 2 bases from V and 0 bases from J, leaving 20 bases between. This CDR3 is 19 amino acids long. CDR3 sequence (DNA): TGTGCCAGCAGCTTAAGTTCCCTGCGACTCCGATCCTCCTACAATGAGCAGTTCTTC. Translating gives CASSLSSLRLRSSYNEQFF. Using reference TRBV11-2 and TRBJ2-1 for the parts outside the CDR3, the full variable domain is EAGVAQSPRYKIIEKRQSVAFWCNPISGHATLYWYQQILGQGPKLLIQFQNNGVVDDSQLPKDRFSAERLKGVDSTLKIQPAKLEDSAVYLCASSLSSLRLRSSYNEQFFGPGTRLTVL.

The chain employs TRBV5-4 and TRBJ2-1, with 14 bases lining up with TRBD2. This CDR3 is built from 18 residues. Germline lookup yields CDR1 SGHNT and CDR2 YYREEE (reference sequence). The V gene end was trimmed by 4 bases and the J gene end by 1 base; junction bases not matched to a gene: 7. CDR3: CASSGGLAGGLSYNEQFF. For the CDR3, the DNA is TGTGCCAGCAGCGGTGGACTAGCGGGGGGACTTTCCTACAATGAGCAGTTCTTC.

The chain is built from TRBV7-2 and TRBJ1-4; 7 bases map to TRBD1. This CDR3 region has 15 residues. In germline, CDR1 is SGHTA, CDR2 FQGNSA. V shed 5 bases and J 7 bases; nucleotides not matched to a gene: 10. CDR3 nucleotide sequence: TGTGCCAGCAGCCCCCAGGGGGGGTGGGGTGAAAAACTGTTTTTT. Translation: CASSPQGGWGEKLFF.

This chain uses TRBV23-1 with TRBJ2-5; TRBD1 might be the D (6 bases). TRBV23-1 is reported as an ORF; its role is uncertain. V was pared by 9 bases and J by 3 bases, with 11 bases between. There are 12 residues in the CDR3. The CDR3 region has the DNA TGCGCCAGGAGGACAGTTGAAGAGACCCAGTACTTC. Its protein product is CARRTVEETQYF.

The chain employs TRBV2 and TRBJ1-1, with D possibly matching TRBD1 (5 bases). V lost 6 bases and J 7 bases, leaving 21 bases between the germline ends. This CDR3 contains 15 residues. The germline gives CDR1 SNHLY, CDR2 FYNNEI. DNA of the CDR3: TGTGCCAGCAGAGCTACGTCGGGCGGGGGGAGTGAAGCTTTCTTT. It is translated as CASRATSGGGSEAFF.

The J gene is TRBJ2-7, the V gene TRBV7-2, with D perhaps assigned TRBD1 or TRBD2 (5 bases each). The germline V gene has CDR1 SGHTA and CDR2 FQGNSA. V lost 0 bases and J 2 bases, leaving 8 bases between the germline ends. This CDR3 spans 14 amino acids. The CDR3 spells CASSLAGVTYEQYF. The CDR3 nucleotides are TGTGCCAGCAGCTTAGCGGGGGTCACCTACGAGCAGTACTTC.

The chain joins TRBV5-4 to TRBJ2-5, with a possible D match to TRBD2 (5 bases). This CDR3 has 13 amino acids. Trimming shortened V by 4 bases and J by 5 bases, and 12 bases separated the two germline ends. Germline values: CDR1 SGHNT, CDR2 YYREEE (reference sequence). The CDR3 loop reads CASSPASWETQYF. The CDR3 region has the DNA TGTGCCAGCAGCCCGGCTAGCTGGGAGACCCAGTACTTC.

The chain carries TRBV10-3 and TRBJ2-4; tentative D call: TRBD2 (6 bases). The germline V gene has CDR1 ENHRY and CDR2 SYGVKD. V was trimmed by 3 bases and J by 7 bases, leaving 10 bases between them. The CDR3 is 13 amino acids. The CDR3 reads CAISETGENIQYF. CDR3 nucleotides: TGTGCCATCAGTGAAACGGGAGAGAACATTCAGTACTTC.

V gene TRBV10-3 combines with J gene TRBJ2-5, with 13 bases aligning to TRBD2. The germline V gene has CDR1 ENHRY and CDR2 SYGVKD. V lost 2 bases and J lost 9; bases outside the gene matches: 3. The CDR3 runs to 14 residues. The CDR3 sequence is CAISEALAGGPQYF. CDR3 DNA: TGTGCCATCAGTGAGGCACTAGCGGGGGGGCCCCAGTACTTC.

The rearrangement uses TRBV5-5 and TRBJ2-2; no reliable D call. The germline V and J ends were trimmed by 0 bases and 0 bases, with 12 bases remaining between them. The germline V gene encodes CDR1 SGHKS and CDR2 YYEKEE (reference sequence). The CDR3 runs 17 residues. The CDR3 reads CASSLVFSAPNTGELFF. The CDR3 nucleotides read TGTGCCAGCAGCTTGGTTTTCTCCGCCCCGAACACCGGGGAGCTGTTTTTT.

This chain links TRBV6-1 with TRBJ2-7; D remains unclear. This CDR3 has 12 amino acids. Trimming cost V 6 bases and J 3 bases, with 9 bases left between them. Per the germline V gene, CDR1 is MNHNS and CDR2 is SASEGT. The CDR3 protein is CASSLNRYEQYF. The DNA for the CDR3 is TGTGCCAGCAGCCTAAACCGCTACGAGCAGTACTTC.